Listed below are T cell receptor beta chains from one sample, sequenced in a study of cytomegalovirus exposure and HLA in healthy donors. Repertoires were generated with immunoSEQ multiplex PCR, while TCRdb's copy carries only in-frame clones and drops some. The sample table includes 30,000 to 35,000 clones. The sequencing input was PBMCs. All receptors derive from a woman in her thirties or forties in good health and CMV-seropositive. Both conserved end residues are part of each CDR3. The D gene is left open where the match is weak.

V,D,J,DNA,CDR3
TRBV7-2,-,TRBJ2-1,TGTGCCAGCAGCCCCAGCAGGGGCATGAGCGATGAGCAGTTCTTC,CASSPSRGMSDEQFF
TRBV10-3,TRBD1,TRBJ2-1,TGTGCCATCAGGGCCGGGACAGGGTCCTACAATGAGCAGTTCTTC,CAIRAGTGSYNEQFF
TRBV18,TRBD2,TRBJ2-7,TGTGCCAGCTCACTGTCGAGCGGGATGTACGAGCAGTACTTC,CASSLSSGMYEQYF
TRBV7-8,-,TRBJ1-5,TGTGCCAGCACGACACTGTCCCAGGGCAGTCAGCCCCAGCATTTT,CASTTLSQGSQPQHF
TRBV5-1,TRBD1,TRBJ1-1,TGCGCCAGCAGCTCACAACCGGGACAGGGGAACACTGAAGCTTTCTTT,CASSSQPGQGNTEAFF
TRBV7-2,TRBD2,TRBJ2-7,TGTGCCAGCAGCCCAAGACTAGCACCCTACGAGCAGTACTTC,CASSPRLAPYEQYF
TRBV10-3,-,TRBJ2-1,TGTGCCATCAGAGGGACATATGATGAGCAGTTCTTC,CAIRGTYDEQFF
TRBV5-4,TRBD1,TRBJ2-1,TGTGCCAGCAGCCTGGGGTTAGGACAGGGGGTCTACAATGAGCAGTTCTTC,CASSLGLGQGVYNEQFF
TRBV5-5,TRBD1,TRBJ1-5,TGTGCCAGCAGCTCCTATTCGGACAGGGCGATGAATCAGCCCCAGCATTTT,CASSSYSDRAMNQPQHF
TRBV19,-,TRBJ2-4,TGTGCCAGTAGTATCGGCCTGGGCGTTTCAAACATTCAGTACTTC,CASSIGLGVSNIQYF
TRBV27,TRBD1,TRBJ2-7,TGTGCCAGCAGTTCCCTTTCGCCCGGACAGGGGGCGGAGGATGAGCAGTACTTC,CASSSLSPGQGAEDEQYF
TRBV27,TRBD1,TRBJ1-2,TGTGCCAGCAGTAAACCGGGACAGAGCTTACATGGCTACACCTTC,CASSKPGQSLHGYTF
TRBV7-2,-,TRBJ2-2,TGTGCCAGCAGCTTTGGAGGGGAATTCGCGAACACCGGGGAGCTGTTTTTT,CASSFGGEFANTGELFF
TRBV7-8,-,TRBJ1-1,TGTGCCAGCAGCTTAGAGATGCAGTACAACACTGAAGCTTTCTTT,CASSLEMQYNTEAFF
TRBV5-4,-,TRBJ2-1,TGTGCCAGCAGCCGGGCCTGGGCGGGGGCGGGTGAGCAGTTCTTC,CASSRAWAGAGEQFF
TRBV6-6,-,TRBJ1-2,TGTGCCAGCAGTTTGGCGGGCAGTTCCCGGGGCTACACCTTC,CASSLAGSSRGYTF
TRBV25-1,TRBD1,TRBJ2-2,TGTGCCAGCAGTTTAGACAGGGGCGCAACCGGGGAGCTGTTTTTT,CASSLDRGATGELFF
TRBV19,TRBD1,TRBJ2-7,TGTGCCAGTAGCCCCGGGACAGGTTCCTCCTACGAGCAGTACTTC,CASSPGTGSSYEQYF
TRBV11-2,-,TRBJ2-3,TGTGCCAGCAGCTTAGTCTCGGCGCCAGGAGATACGCAGTATTTT,CASSLVSAPGDTQYF
TRBV7-8,-,TRBJ1-2,TGTGCCAGCAGCTTAGAAAGCTTAGCTAACTATGGCTACACCTTC,CASSLESLANYGYTF
TRBV9,-,TRBJ1-1,TGTGCCAGCAGCGTAGAAGGGGAGAACACTGAAGCTTTCTTT,CASSVEGENTEAFF
TRBV4-1,TRBD1,TRBJ2-1,TGCGCCAGCAGCCAAGGAGGGACAGAGTACAATGAGCAGTTCTTC,CASSQGGTEYNEQFF
TRBV6-6,-,TRBJ2-1,TGTGCCAGCAGTTACCGAGGGCTGAACCGAGTTGAGCAGTTCTTC,CASSYRGLNRVEQFF
TRBV10-2,-,TRBJ2-7,TGCGCCAGCAGTGAGTCTATGGAGGGCGGAGACTACGAGCAGTACTTC,CASSESMEGGDYEQYF
TRBV7-8,TRBD2,TRBJ2-5,TGTGCCAGCAGCACCGGGACTAGACACCAAGAGACCCAGTACTTC,CASSTGTRHQETQYF
TRBV27,TRBD2,TRBJ2-1,TGTGCCAGCAGTTCCCCTAGCTTAGCGGGGGGGCTGGGGAATGAGCAGTTCTTC,CASSSPSLAGGLGNEQFF
TRBV30,-,TRBJ1-5,TGTGCCTGGGCCCGGCAGTATTCGGGGATTGGACGACGGGACAATCAGCCCCAGCATTTT,CAWARQYSGIGRRDNQPQHF
TRBV18,-,TRBJ2-5,TGTGCCAGCTCACCAGGGCTACAAGAGACCCAGTACTTC,CASSPGLQETQYF
TRBV7-9,-,TRBJ2-4,TGTGCCAGCAGCTTAGTGGGGGGTGGCATTCAGTACTTC,CASSLVGGGIQYF
TRBV5-5,TRBD1,TRBJ1-6,TGTGCCAGCAGTCGCCTTCCGGGACAGAATTCACCCCTCCACTTT,CASSRLPGQNSPLHF
TRBV6-1,TRBD1,TRBJ2-7,TGTGCCAGCAGTGAAAAAGGGACAGGGTCCTACGAGCAGTACTTC,CASSEKGTGSYEQYF
TRBV28,-,TRBJ2-7,TGTGCCAGCAGTTTCGCCCGCGGGAACTACGAGCAGTACTTC,CASSFARGNYEQYF
TRBV13,TRBD1,TRBJ2-2,TGTGCCAGCAGCTTTGGCCCTGGACAGGGAACCGGGGAGCTGTTTTTT,CASSFGPGQGTGELFF
TRBV19,-,TRBJ1-2,TGTGCCAGTAGTACTCGGGGGACCGGGGGAAACTATGGCTACACCTTC,CASSTRGTGGNYGYTF
TRBV7-3,TRBD2,TRBJ2-5,TGTGCCAGCAGCTTAAGTAGCGGGAGAATGGAGACCCAGTACTTC,CASSLSSGRMETQYF
TRBV4-1,-,TRBJ1-1,TGCGCCAGCAGCCTAGCCGGCAGGGCACCGAACACTGAAGCTTTCTTT,CASSLAGRAPNTEAFF
TRBV7-7,TRBD1,TRBJ2-2,TGTGCCAGCAGCTTAGTCGGGACAGGGGACACCGGGGAGCTGTTTTTT,CASSLVGTGDTGELFF